This T cell receptor beta chain was captured by sequencing in a study of OX40 agonist ivuxolimab in advanced cancers. Study-wide background: Participants, approximately 81% male, averaged roughly 59 years of age, ranging from roughly 23 to 80. It was permissible to have had prior anti-PD-1, anti-PD-L1 or anti-CTLA-4 therapy, and approximately 40% had some.

Sequenced by immunoSEQ multiplex PCR; TCRdb stores in-frame clones only, minus some. The sample includes more than 45,000 clones, approximately 81% of them seen just once. V lost 8 bases and J lost 3; bases outside the gene matches: 10. The CDR3 extends over 15 amino acids. CDR1 and CDR2 from the germline V gene are MNHEY and SVGAGI. In regard to this clone: Its antigen is unknown.

Broader study findings: The study observed clonal expansion of CD4+ and CD8+ blood T cells by week 6 at 0.1 to 3.0 mg/kg. The expanded peripheral T cells' antigen specificity was not determined.

The receptor's source is an adult with an advanced solid tumor such as melanoma, head and neck, liver or kidney cancer. The sample consisted of CD4+ or CD8+ T cells sorted from blood, taken in a trial of the OX40 agonist ivuxolimab. The V gene is TRBV6-5, the J gene TRBJ2-1; TRBD2 aligns across 7 bases. CDR3 sequence reads: CASAQRGPIYNEQFF. The CDR3 bases are TGTGCCAGCGCCCAGCGGGGTCCTATCTACAATGAGCAGTTCTTC.